The rows below give T cell receptor beta chains drawn from one sample of a study of blood T cell repertoires in COVID-19. Repertoires were generated with immunoSEQ multiplex PCR, while TCRdb's copy carries only in-frame clones and drops some. There are roughly 230,000 clones in the sample; approximately 83% occur only once, and about 3.4% lies in the top ten. What was sequenced was PBMCs or T cells enriched from blood (not recorded which). These receptors originate from a man aged 50-59 years who had recovered from COVID-19. Both conserved end residues are part of each CDR3. D genes are given only for firm matches. Clone size is shown for a subset of rows, as once, few, many or a class of expanded clone.

J,V,size,length,D,DNA,CDR3
TRBJ2-5,TRBV3-1/TRBV3-2,once,12,NA,TGTGCCAGCAGCTACCAGACTGACCTCCAGTACTTC,CASSYQTDLQYF
TRBJ2-1,TRBV4-3,NA,15,TRBD2,TGCGCCAGCAGCCAAGATGGGCTAGCGGGAGGTGAGCAGTTCTTC,CASSQDGLAGGEQFF
TRBJ1-2,TRBV5-1,NA,16,NA,TGCGCCAGCAGCTTGGCCGGGGGGAGTGATATGGCAGGCTACACCTTC,CASSLAGGSDMAGYTF
TRBJ2-5,TRBV7-9,NA,16,TRBD2,TGTGCCAGCAGCTTGCTAGCGGGGGGAAAACCCGGGGCCCAGTACTTC,CASSLLAGGKPGAQYF
TRBJ1-1,TRBV15,once,16,TRBD1,TGTGCCACCAGCTCTCGGGACAGAAGAATGAACACTGAAGCTTTCTTT,CATSSRDRRMNTEAFF
TRBJ1-4,TRBV28,NA,12,NA,TGTGCCAGCAGTGCCCGGGATGAAAAACTGTTTTTT,CASSARDEKLFF
TRBJ1-1,TRBV5-1,NA,13,NA,TGCGCCAGCAGCTTGCGGGGTATCACTGAAGCTTTCTTT,CASSLRGITEAFF
TRBJ2-7,TRBV6-6,NA,15,TRBD1,TGTGCCAGCACGGAGGACAGGACCCTCTCCTACGAGCAGTACTTC,CASTEDRTLSYEQYF
TRBJ1-5,TRBV10-2,NA,14,TRBD1,TGCGCCAGCAGTGAGACAGGGGGCAGACAGCCCCAGCATTTT,CASSETGGRQPQHF
TRBJ2-2,TRBV13,many,17,TRBD2,TGTGCCAGCAGCTTAGCTAGCGGGGGGGCGTCCACCGGGGAGCTGTTTTTT,CASSLASGGASTGELFF
TRBJ2-1,TRBV7-8,NA,17,TRBD1,TGTGCCAGCAGCCGAAACCTCAGGGGGAGTTCCTACAATGAGCAGTTCTTC,CASSRNLRGSSYNEQFF
TRBJ1-5,TRBV27,NA,15,TRBD1,TGTGCCAGCAGTGGGACAGGGCATAGCAATCAGCCCCAGCATTTT,CASSGTGHSNQPQHF
TRBJ1-3,TRBV2,NA,15,NA,TGTGCCAGCAGTGTGGGCGGGAGCTCTGGAAACACCATATATTTT,CASSVGGSSGNTIYF
TRBJ1-1,TRBV10-2,NA,16,TRBD1,TGCGCCAGCAGTGAGTCGAAGGGGGCTATGAGCACTGAAGCTTTCTTT,CASSESKGAMSTEAFF
TRBJ2-7,TRBV7-9,NA,15,TRBD2,TGTGCCAGCAGCTTAGATGGGACTAGCGGGACCGAGCAGTACTTC,CASSLDGTSGTEQYF
TRBJ2-7,TRBV3-1/TRBV3-2,NA,11,NA,TGTGCCAGCAGCCAGGAGGGGAAGCAGTACTTC,CASSQEGKQYF
TRBJ2-1,TRBV10-3,NA,15,TRBD1,TGTGCCATCAGGCCCGACCGACAGGGGGGTGGTGAGCAGTTCTTC,CAIRPDRQGGGEQFF
TRBJ2-1,TRBV5-1,few,14,TRBD1,TGCGCCAGCAGCCCTGGACAGGCCTACAATGAGCAGTTCTTC,CASSPGQAYNEQFF
TRBJ2-7,TRBV7-2,NA,15,NA,TGTGCCAGCAGCTTACGAAGACAGGAGGGAGGGGAGCAGTACTTC,CASSLRRQEGGEQYF
TRBJ2-1,TRBV7-2,NA,14,NA,TGTGCCAGCAGCAGTAGCGGTTCCTACAATGAGCAGTTCTTC,CASSSSGSYNEQFF
TRBJ2-1,TRBV6-2/TRBV6-3,NA,16,NA,TGTGCCAGCAGCCCTGGCTTTGGCGGGGCCTACAATGAGCAGTTCTTC,CASSPGFGGAYNEQFF
TRBJ1-6,TRBV6-5,NA,14,NA,TGTGCCAGCAGTTACTCCCTAGGGGATTCACCCCTCCACTTT,CASSYSLGDSPLHF
TRBJ1-1,TRBV6-5,NA,14,NA,TGTGCCAGCAGAGAGACACTTCTGAACACTGAAGCTTTCTTT,CASRETLLNTEAFF
TRBJ2-3,TRBV9,NA,12,NA,TGTGCCAGCAGCGCCCTTACAGATACGCAGTATTTT,CASSALTDTQYF
TRBJ2-7,TRBV11-2,NA,15,TRBD1,TGTGCCAGCAGCCTGGGCGGGACAGGGCCCTACGAGCAGTACTTC,CASSLGGTGPYEQYF
TRBJ2-3,TRBV5-1,NA,14,NA,TGCGCCAGCAGCTTTAGCGGAGGCACAGATACGCAGTATTTT,CASSFSGGTDTQYF
TRBJ1-2,TRBV5-6,NA,15,NA,TGTGCCAGCAGCTCCCGGACAGCTTTCTACTATGGCTACACCTTC,CASSSRTAFYYGYTF
TRBJ2-3,TRBV24-1,NA,16,TRBD1,TGTGCCACCAGTGATTTAGGGACAGGGGGAATTGATACGCAGTATTTT,CATSDLGTGGIDTQYF
TRBJ2-5,TRBV5-1,NA,15,NA,TGCGCCAGCAGCTTGGACGGTAACAGTAAAGAGACCCAGTACTTC,CASSLDGNSKETQYF
TRBJ1-1,TRBV3-1/TRBV3-2,NA,15,NA,TGTGCCAGCAGCCGACTGGGTGTCCCGAACACTGAAGCTTTCTTT,CASSRLGVPNTEAFF
TRBJ1-2,TRBV4-1,NA,13,NA,TGCGCCAGCAGCCAAGAACCCGGCTATGGCTACACCTTC,CASSQEPGYGYTF
TRBJ1-5,TRBV25-1,NA,14,NA,TGTGCCAGCTCCCAGGGTGGAAGCAATCAGCCCCAGCATTTT,CASSQGGSNQPQHF
TRBJ1-4,TRBV7-9,NA,15,NA,TGTGCCAGCAGCCCCTGGCCAGTGGGAGGTGAAAAACTGTTTTTT,CASSPWPVGGEKLFF
TRBJ1-2,TRBV11-3,NA,16,NA,TGTGCCAGCAGCTTAGATCATCAGGTTTTGGGCTATGGCTACACCTTC,CASSLDHQVLGYGYTF
TRBJ2-4,TRBV9,NA,15,TRBD1,TGTGCCAGCAGCGCTGCAGGGGGCTCGGGAAACATTCAGTACTTC,CASSAAGGSGNIQYF
TRBJ1-4,TRBV11-1,many,14,NA,TGTGCCAGCAGCCCGGTTGGAACTAATGAAAAACTGTTTTTT,CASSPVGTNEKLFF
TRBJ2-3,TRBV7-2,NA,17,TRBD2,TGTGCCAGCAGCCCGACCGGGACTAGCGGGAGGAGGGATACGCAGTATTTT,CASSPTGTSGRRDTQYF
TRBJ1-1,TRBV28,NA,15,NA,TGTGCCAGCAGGACTAACGGGGTGACGAACACTGAAGCTTTCTTT,CASRTNGVTNTEAFF
TRBJ2-7,TRBV6-5,once,15,TRBD1,TGTGCCAGCAGTTACTCGACAGGGACAAGCTACGAGCAGTACTTC,CASSYSTGTSYEQYF
TRBJ2-7,TRBV12-5,NA,15,TRBD1,TGTGCTAGTGGTTTGGCCGCTGGGACAGCCTACGAGCAGTACTTC,CASGLAAGTAYEQYF
TRBJ2-5,TRBV29-1,once,15,TRBD1,TGCAGCGCGCTACGATTTCAGGACAGGCCAGAGACCCAGTACTTC,CSALRFQDRPETQYF
TRBJ1-4,TRBV30,NA,15,TRBD1,TGTGCCTGGAGTGTGAAGACAGGGGGTGATGAAAAACTGTTTTTT,CAWSVKTGGDEKLFF
TRBJ2-5,TRBV5-1,NA,15,NA,TGCGCCAGCAGGAGAGGCAGGGTCGTTGAGGAGACCCAGTACTTC,CASRRGRVVEETQYF
TRBJ2-7,TRBV13,NA,13,NA,TGTGCCAGCAGCTTAGTTGGCGGATACGAGCAGTACTTC,CASSLVGGYEQYF
TRBJ2-7,TRBV6-1,NA,12,NA,TGTGCCAGCAGTGAGCACAGGGAAAAGCAGTACTTC,CASSEHREKQYF
TRBJ1-1,TRBV27,once,13,TRBD1,TGTGCCAGCAGTTTAGACAGGGCGACTGAAGCTTTCTTT,CASSLDRATEAFF
TRBJ2-3,TRBV9,once,16,TRBD1,TGTGCCAGCAGCCTAGACGGGGACAGGGGCACAGATACGCAGTATTTT,CASSLDGDRGTDTQYF